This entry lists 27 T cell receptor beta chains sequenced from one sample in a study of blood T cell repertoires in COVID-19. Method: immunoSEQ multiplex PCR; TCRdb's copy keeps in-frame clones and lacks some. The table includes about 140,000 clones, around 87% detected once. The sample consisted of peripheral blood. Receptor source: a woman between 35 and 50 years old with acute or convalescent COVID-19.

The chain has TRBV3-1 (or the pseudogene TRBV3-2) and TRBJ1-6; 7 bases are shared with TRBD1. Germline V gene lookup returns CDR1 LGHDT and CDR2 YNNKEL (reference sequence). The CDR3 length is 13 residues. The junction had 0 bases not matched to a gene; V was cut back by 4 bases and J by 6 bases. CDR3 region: CASSRDSNSPLHF. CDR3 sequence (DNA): TGTGCCAGCAGCCGGGACAGTAATTCACCCCTCCACTTT.

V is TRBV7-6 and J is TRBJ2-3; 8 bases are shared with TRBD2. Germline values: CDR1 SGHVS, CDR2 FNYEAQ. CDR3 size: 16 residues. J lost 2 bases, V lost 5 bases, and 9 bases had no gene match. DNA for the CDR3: TGTGCCAGCAGCCACGGGACGGGGGGGGTCACAGATACGCAGTATTTT. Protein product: CASSHGTGGVTDTQYF.

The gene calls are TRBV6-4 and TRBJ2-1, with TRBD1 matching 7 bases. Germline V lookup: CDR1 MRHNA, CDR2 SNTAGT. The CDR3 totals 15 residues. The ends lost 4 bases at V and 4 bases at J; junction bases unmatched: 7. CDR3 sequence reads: CASSVSTGSYNEQFF. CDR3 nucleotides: TGTGCCAGCAGTGTCTCGACAGGGTCTTACAATGAGCAGTTCTTC.

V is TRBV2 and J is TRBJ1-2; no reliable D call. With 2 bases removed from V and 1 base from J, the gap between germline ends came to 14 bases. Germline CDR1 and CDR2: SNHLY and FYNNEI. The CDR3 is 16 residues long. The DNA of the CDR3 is TGTGCCAGCAGTGAAACCACAACAGCTCTTAACTATGGCTACACCTTC. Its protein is CASSETTTALNYGYTF.

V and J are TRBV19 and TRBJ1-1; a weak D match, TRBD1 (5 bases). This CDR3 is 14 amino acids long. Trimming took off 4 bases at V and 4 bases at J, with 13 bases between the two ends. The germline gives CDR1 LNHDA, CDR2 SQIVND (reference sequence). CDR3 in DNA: TGTGCCAGTAGTAAAGTTGGGGGGTCCACTGAAGCTTTCTTT. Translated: CASSKVGGSTEAFF. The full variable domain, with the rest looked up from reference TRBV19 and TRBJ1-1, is DGGITQSPKYLFRKEGQNVTLSCEQNLNHDAMYWYRQDPGQGLRLIYYSQIVNDFQKGDIAEGYSVSREKKESFPLTVTSAQKNPTAFYLCASSKVGGSTEAFFGQGTRLTVV.

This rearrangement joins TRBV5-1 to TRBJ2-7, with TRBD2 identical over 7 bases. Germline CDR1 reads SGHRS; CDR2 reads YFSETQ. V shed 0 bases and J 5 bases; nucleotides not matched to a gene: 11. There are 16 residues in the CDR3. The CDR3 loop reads CASSLVLSGSADEQYF. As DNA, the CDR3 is TGCGCCAGCAGCTTGGTTCTTAGCGGGTCGGCGGACGAGCAGTACTTC.

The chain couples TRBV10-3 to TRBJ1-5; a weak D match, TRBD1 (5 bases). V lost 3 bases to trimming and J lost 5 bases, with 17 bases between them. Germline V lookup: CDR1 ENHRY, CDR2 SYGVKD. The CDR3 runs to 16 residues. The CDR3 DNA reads TGTGCCATCAGTGATCCCGGGGGAAGGGACGATCAGCCCCAGCATTTT. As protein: CAISDPGGRDDQPQHF.

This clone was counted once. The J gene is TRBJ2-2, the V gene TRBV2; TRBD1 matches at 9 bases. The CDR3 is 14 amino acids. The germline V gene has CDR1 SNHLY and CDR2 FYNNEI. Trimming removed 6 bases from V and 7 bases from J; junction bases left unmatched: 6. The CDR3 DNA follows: TGTGCCAGCAGCGGACAGGGGCGGTTCGGGGAGCTGTTTTTT. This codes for CASSGQGRFGELFF.

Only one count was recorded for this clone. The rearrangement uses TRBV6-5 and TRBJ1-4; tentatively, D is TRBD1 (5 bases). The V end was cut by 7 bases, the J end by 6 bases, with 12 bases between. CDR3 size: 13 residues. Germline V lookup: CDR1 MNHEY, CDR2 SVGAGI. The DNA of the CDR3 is TGTGCCAGCATGACACGGGGGGATGAAAAACTGTTTTTT. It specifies CASMTRGDEKLFF.

Here the CDR3 DNA reads TGTGCCAGCTCACCAGTCGGGACTAGCGGGACGCAGTTCTTC. This encodes CASSPVGTSGTQFF. V gene TRBV18 combines with J gene TRBJ2-1; 13 bases agree with TRBD2. Unmatched junction bases numbered 4, after V lost 2 bases and J lost 12 bases. The germline CDR1 and CDR2 sequences are KGHSH and LQKENI. This CDR3 region has 14 residues.

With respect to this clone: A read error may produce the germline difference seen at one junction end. The chain's CDR3 is CASSPTLDLAGDF. As DNA, the CDR3 is TGTGCCAGCAGTCCGACTCTGGACTTGGCCGGTGATTTT. The chain is built from TRBV28 and TRBJ1-3, with D hard to call. The germline V gene has CDR1 MDHEN and CDR2 SYDVKM. The CDR3 extends over 13 amino acids.

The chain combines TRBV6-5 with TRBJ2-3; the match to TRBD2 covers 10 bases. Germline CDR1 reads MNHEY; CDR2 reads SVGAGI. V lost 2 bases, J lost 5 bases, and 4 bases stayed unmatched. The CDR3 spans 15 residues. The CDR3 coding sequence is TGTGCCAGCAGTTACGAGACTAGCGGGCTAGATACGCAGTATTTT. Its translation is CASSYETSGLDTQYF.

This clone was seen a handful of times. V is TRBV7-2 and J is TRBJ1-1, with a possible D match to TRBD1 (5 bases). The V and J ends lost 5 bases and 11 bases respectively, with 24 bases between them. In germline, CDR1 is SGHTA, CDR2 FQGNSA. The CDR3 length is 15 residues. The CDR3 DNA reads TGTGCCAGCAGCCCTCCGGGACTTATATCTAGTGAGGCTTTCTTT. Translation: CASSPPGLISSEAFF.

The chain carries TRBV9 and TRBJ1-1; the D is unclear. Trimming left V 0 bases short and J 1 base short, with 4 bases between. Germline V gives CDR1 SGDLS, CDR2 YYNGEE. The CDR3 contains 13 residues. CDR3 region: CASSVGANTEAFF. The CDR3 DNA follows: TGTGCCAGCAGCGTAGGGGCGAACACTGAAGCTTTCTTT.

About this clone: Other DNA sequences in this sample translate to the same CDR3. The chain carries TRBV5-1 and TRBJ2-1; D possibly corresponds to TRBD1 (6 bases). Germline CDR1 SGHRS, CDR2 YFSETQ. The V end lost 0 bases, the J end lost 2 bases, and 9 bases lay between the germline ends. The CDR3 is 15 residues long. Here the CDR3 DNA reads TGCGCCAGCAGCTTGGAAGGACAGACCTACAATGAGCAGTTCTTC. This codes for CASSLEGQTYNEQFF.

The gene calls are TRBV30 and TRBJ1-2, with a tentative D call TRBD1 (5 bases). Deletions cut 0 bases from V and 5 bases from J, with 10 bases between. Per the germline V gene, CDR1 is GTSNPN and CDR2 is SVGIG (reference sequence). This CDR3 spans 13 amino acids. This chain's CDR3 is CAWSVGQGYGYTF. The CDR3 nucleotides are TGTGCCTGGAGTGTAGGCCAGGGATATGGCTACACCTTC.

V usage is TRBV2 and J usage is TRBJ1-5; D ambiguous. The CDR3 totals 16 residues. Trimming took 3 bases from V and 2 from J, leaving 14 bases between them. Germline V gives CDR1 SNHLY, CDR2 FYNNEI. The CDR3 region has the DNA TGTGCCAGCAGTGAGTGGGAGGGAATGGGCAATCAGCCCCAGCATTTT. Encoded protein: CASSEWEGMGNQPQHF.

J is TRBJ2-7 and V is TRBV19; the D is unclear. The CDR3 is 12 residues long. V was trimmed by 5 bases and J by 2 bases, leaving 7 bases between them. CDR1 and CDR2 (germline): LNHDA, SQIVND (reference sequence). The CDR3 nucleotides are TGTGCCAGTAGTGGGCCCACCTACGAGCAGTACTTC. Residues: CASSGPTYEQYF.

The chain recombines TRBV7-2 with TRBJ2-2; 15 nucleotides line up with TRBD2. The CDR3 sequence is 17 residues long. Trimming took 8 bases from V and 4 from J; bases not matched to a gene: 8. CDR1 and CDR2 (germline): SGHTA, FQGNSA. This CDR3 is CASRWTSGGAGTGELFF. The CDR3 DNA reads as TGTGCCAGCCGCTGGACTAGCGGGGGGGCGGGCACCGGGGAGCTGTTTTTT. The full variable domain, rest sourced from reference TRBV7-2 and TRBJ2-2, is GAGVSQSPSNKVTEKGKDVELRCDPISGHTALYWYRQSLGQGLEFLIYFQGNSAPDKSGLPSDRFSAERTGGSVSTLTIQRTQQEDSAVYLCASRWTSGGAGTGELFFGEGSRLTVL.

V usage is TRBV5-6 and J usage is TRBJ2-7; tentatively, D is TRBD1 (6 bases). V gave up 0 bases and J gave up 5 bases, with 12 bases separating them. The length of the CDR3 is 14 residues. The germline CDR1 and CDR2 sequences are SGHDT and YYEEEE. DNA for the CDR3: TGTGCCAGCAGCTTGGGGCAGGGGCTAGACGAGCAGTACTTC. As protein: CASSLGQGLDEQYF.

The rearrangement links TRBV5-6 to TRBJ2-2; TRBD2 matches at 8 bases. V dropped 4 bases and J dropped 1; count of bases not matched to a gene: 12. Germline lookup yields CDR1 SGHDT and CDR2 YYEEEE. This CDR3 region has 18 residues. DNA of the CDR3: TGTGCCAGCAGCACCCCGGGGGGGACGTCTCTGAACACCGGGGAGCTGTTTTTT. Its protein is CASSTPGGTSLNTGELFF.

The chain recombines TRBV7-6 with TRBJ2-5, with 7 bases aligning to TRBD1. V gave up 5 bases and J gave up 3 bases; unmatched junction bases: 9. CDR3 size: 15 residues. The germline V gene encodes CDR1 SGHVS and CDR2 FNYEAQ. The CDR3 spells CASSPYRDRKETQYF. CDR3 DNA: TGTGCCAGCAGCCCTTACCGGGACAGAAAAGAGACCCAGTACTTC.

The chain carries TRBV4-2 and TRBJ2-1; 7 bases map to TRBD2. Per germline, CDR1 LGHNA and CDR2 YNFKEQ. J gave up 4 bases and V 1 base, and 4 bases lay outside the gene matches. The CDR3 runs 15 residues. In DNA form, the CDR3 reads TGTGCCAGCAGCCAAGCGGGAGGTTCTTACAATGAGCAGTTCTTC. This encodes CASSQAGGSYNEQFF.

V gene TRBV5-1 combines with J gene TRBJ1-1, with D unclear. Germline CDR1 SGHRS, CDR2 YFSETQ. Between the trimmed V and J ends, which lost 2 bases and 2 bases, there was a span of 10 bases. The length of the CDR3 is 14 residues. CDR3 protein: CASSLNTANTEAFF. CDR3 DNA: TGCGCCAGCAGCTTAAATACAGCTAACACTGAAGCTTTCTTT.

In DNA, the CDR3 is TGTGCCAGTAGTATATCCGCTAGCGGGGGGGATACGCAGTATTTT. This sequence encodes CASSISASGGDTQYF. This chain uses TRBV19 with TRBJ2-3, with TRBD2 identical over 11 bases. V was pared by 2 bases and J by 6 bases, with 4 bases of the junction left unmatched. The CDR3 covers 15 residues. CDR1 and CDR2 (germline): LNHDA, SQIVND (reference sequence).

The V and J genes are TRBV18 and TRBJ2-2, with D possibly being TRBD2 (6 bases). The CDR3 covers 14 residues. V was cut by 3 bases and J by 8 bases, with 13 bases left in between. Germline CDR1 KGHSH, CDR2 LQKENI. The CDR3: CASSPGAGSGELFF. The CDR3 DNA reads TGTGCCAGCTCACCCGGCGCGGGATCTGGGGAGCTGTTTTTT.

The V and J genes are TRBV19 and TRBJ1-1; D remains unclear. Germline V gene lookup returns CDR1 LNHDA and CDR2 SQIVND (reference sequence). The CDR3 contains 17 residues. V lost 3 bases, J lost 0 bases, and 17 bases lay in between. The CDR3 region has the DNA TGTGCCAGTAGTATGGAAAACAGACGGATTATGAACACTGAAGCTTTCTTT. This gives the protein CASSMENRRIMNTEAFF.